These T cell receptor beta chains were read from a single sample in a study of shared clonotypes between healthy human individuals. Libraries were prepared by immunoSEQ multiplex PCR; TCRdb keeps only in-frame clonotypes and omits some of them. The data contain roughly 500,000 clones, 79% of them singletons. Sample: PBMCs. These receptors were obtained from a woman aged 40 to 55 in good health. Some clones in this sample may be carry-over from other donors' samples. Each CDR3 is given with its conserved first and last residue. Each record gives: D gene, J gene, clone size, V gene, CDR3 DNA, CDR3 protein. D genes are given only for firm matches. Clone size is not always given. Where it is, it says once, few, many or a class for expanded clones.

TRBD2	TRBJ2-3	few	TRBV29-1	TGCAGCGTTGAACCGGGACTAGCAAGAGATACGCAGTATTTT	CSVEPGLARDTQYF
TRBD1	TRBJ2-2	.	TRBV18	TGTGCCAGCCACACCGGGACAGGGGACCACACCGGGGAGCTGTTTTTT	CASHTGTGDHTGELFF
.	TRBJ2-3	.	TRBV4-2	TGTGCCAGCAGCCAAGGAGCTGGGGCTGGCACAGATACGCAGTATTTT	CASSQGAGAGTDTQYF
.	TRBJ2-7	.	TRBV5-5	TGTGCCAGCAGCTTGGGTGACGGCCGTGCCTACGAGCAGTACTTC	CASSLGDGRAYEQYF
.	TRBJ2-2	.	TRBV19	TGTGCCAGTACACAGGAGATGAACACCGGGGAGCTGTTTTTT	CASTQEMNTGELFF
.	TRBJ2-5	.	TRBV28	TGTGCCAGCAGTTTTGCATCCCCTTGGGAGACCCAGTACTTC	CASSFASPWETQYF
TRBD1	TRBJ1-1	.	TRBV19	TGTGCCAGTAAACCGACCGGGACAGGGCCCACTGAAGCTTTCTTT	CASKPTGTGPTEAFF
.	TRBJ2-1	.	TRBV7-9	TGTGCCAGCAGCTTGGACCCCTTGACTCGGCAGTTCTTC	CASSLDPLTRQFF
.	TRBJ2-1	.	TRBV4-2	TGTGCCAGCAGCCAAGATAAAACGGACAATGAGCAGTTCTTC	CASSQDKTDNEQFF
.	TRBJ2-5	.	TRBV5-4	TGTGCCAGCAGCTTGAGGCTAGGACAAGAGACCCAGTACTTC	CASSLRLGQETQYF
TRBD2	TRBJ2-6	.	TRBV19	TGTGCCAGTAGTCCGAGACTAGCGGGCCGCTCTGGGGCCAACGTCCTGACTTTC	CASSPRLAGRSGANVLTF
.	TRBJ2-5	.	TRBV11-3	TGTGCCAGCAGCCTAGGTCAGGCGGGCTTGAAGACCCAGTACTTC	CASSLGQAGLKTQYF
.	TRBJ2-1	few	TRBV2	TGTGCCAGCAGTGTTCAGTCAGCAGACAATGAGCAGTTCTTC	CASSVQSADNEQFF
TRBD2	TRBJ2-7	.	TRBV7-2	TGTGCCAGCAGCTGGACTAGCGGAACCTACGAGCAGTACTTC	CASSWTSGTYEQYF
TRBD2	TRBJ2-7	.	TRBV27	TGTGCCAGCAGTTTGGGGGGGACCGTCCGCTACGAGCAGTACTTC	CASSLGGTVRYEQYF
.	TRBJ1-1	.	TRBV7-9	TGTGCCAGCAGCTTAGTGCAGGACGAAGCTTTCTTT	CASSLVQDEAFF
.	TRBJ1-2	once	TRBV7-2	TGTGCCAGCAGCTTAGCCCCCCCCAGTCCCCGTTATGGCTACACCTTC	CASSLAPPSPRYGYTF
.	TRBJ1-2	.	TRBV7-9	TGTGCCAGCAGCTTAGGGGCAGGCTATGGCTACACCTTC	CASSLGAGYGYTF
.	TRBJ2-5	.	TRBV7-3	TGTGCCAGCAGCTTATCAGGGCTTCAAGAGACCCAGTACTTC	CASSLSGLQETQYF
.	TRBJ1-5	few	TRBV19	TGTGCCAGTATGGGGACCAACTTATATCAGCCCCAGCATTTT	CASMGTNLYQPQHF
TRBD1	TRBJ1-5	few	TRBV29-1	TGCAGCGTTGGGCAGGGGGATCAGCCCCAGCATTTT	CSVGQGDQPQHF
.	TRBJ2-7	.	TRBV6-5	TGTGCCAGCAGGGGGCCCTACGAGCAGTACTTC	CASRGPYEQYF
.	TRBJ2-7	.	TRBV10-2	TGCGCCATTTCTACCGGGACCACCTACGAGCAGTACTTC	CAISTGTTYEQYF
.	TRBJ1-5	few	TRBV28	TGTGCCAGCACCTCCGCCGACTGGTCCTATCAGCCCCAGCATTTT	CASTSADWSYQPQHF
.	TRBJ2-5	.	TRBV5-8	TGTGCCAGCACGAAGTGGGACGAACAAGAGACCCAGTACTTC	CASTKWDEQETQYF
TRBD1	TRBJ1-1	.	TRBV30	TGTGCCTGGAGTACGGGACAGGGAGGTGAAGCTTTCTTT	CAWSTGQGGEAFF
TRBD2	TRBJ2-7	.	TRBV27	TGTGCCAGCAGTTCAACCGGGGGAGTGGGACTAGCCCCCGGCTACGAGCAGTACTTC	CASSSTGGVGLAPGYEQYF
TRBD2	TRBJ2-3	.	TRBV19	TGTGCCAGTAGTACTAGCGGGAGGGCCCCTAGCACAGATACGCAGTATTTT	CASSTSGRAPSTDTQYF
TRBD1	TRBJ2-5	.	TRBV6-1	TGTGCCAGCAGTGACCTAGACAGGGAAGAGACCCAGTACTTC	CASSDLDREETQYF
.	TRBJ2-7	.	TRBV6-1	TGTGCCAGCAGTGAAGGAGGCAGGGCTTTCGACGAGCAGTACTTC	CASSEGGRAFDEQYF